This T cell receptor (beta chain) was recorded in a study of ipilimumab plus nivolumab after autologous stem cell transplantation. Study as a whole: Typical patient got 5 or 6 ipilimumab doses and seven to nine nivolumab doses (median). Study-wide points: Per the authors, repertoire, Treg and microbiota data justify further study.

Sequenced by immunoSEQ multiplex PCR; TCRdb stores in-frame clones only, minus some. The data show 77,000 or so clones, approximately 86% seen once. Checkpoint therapy with ipilimumab 1 mg/kg began 14 to 28 days after transplant. Patients received nivolumab 3 mg/kg at weeks 1, 4, 7, 10, then fortnightly to week 26. Germline V CDR1 and CDR2: ENHRY, SYGVKD. V trimming: 5 bases; J trimming: 2 bases; junction bases outside the gene matches: 6. The CDR3 totals 15 residues. Notes on this clone: Its matching antigen is unknown.

The chain has TRBV10-3 and TRBJ2-3; TRBD2 agrees at 8 bases. This specimen consisted of PBMCs, obtained in a trial of ipilimumab plus nivolumab as post-transplant consolidation. This clonotype was sampled from a male donor with diffuse large B-cell lymphoma. The CDR3 bases are TGTGCCATCAGTAAGGCGGGGGGTCACACAGATACGCAGTATTTT. As protein: CAISKAGGHTDTQYF.